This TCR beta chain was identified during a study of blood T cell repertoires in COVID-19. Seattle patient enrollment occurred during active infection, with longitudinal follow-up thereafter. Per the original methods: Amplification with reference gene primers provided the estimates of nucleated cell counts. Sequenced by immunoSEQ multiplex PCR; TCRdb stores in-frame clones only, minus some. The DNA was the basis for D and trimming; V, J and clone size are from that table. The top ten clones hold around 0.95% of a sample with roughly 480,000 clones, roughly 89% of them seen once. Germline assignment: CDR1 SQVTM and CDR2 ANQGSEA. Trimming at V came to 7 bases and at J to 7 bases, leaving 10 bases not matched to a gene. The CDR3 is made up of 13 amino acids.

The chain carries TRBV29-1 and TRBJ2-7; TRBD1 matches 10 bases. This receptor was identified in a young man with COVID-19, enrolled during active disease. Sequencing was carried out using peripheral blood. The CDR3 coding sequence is TGCAGCGCCCGGGACAGGGGAGTATGGGAGCAGTACTTC. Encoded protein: CSARDRGVWEQYF.